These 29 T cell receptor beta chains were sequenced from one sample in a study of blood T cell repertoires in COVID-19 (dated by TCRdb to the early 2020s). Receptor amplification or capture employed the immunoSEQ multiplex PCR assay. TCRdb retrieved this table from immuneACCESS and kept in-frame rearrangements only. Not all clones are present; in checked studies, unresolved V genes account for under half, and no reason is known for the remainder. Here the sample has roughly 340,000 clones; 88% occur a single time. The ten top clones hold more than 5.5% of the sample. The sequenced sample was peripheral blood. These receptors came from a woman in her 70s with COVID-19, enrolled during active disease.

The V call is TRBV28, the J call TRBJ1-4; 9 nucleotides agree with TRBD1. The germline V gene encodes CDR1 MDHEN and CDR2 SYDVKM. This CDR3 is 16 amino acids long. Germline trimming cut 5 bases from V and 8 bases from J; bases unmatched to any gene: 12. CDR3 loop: CASSPPPGQGGEKLFF. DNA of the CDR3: TGTGCCAGCAGTCCCCCCCCGGGACAGGGTGGAGAAAAACTGTTTTTT.

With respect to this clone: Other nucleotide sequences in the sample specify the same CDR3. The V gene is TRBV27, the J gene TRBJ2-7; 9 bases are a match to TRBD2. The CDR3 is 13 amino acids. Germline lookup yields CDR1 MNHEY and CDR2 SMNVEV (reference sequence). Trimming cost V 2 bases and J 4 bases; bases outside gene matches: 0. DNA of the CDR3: TGTGCCAGCAGTTTAGCGGGGGGGTACGAGCAGTACTTC. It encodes CASSLAGGYEQYF.

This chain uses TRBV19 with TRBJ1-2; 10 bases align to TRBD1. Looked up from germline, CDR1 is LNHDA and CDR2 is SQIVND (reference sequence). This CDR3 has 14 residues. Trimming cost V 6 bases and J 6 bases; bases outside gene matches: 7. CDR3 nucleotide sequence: TGTGCCAGTAGCGTCCGGGACAGGGGCAATGGCTACACCTTC. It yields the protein CASSVRDRGNGYTF. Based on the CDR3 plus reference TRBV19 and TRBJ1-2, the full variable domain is DGGITQSPKYLFRKEGQNVTLSCEQNLNHDAMYWYRQDPGQGLRLIYYSQIVNDFQKGDIAEGYSVSREKKESFPLTVTSAQKNPTAFYLCASSVRDRGNGYTFGSGTRLTVV.

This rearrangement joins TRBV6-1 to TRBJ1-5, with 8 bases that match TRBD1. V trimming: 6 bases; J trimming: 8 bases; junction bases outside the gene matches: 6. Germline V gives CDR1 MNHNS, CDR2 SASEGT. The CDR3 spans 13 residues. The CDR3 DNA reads TGTGCCAGCAGAGACAGGGGCGGGGAGCCCCAGCATTTT. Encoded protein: CASRDRGGEPQHF.

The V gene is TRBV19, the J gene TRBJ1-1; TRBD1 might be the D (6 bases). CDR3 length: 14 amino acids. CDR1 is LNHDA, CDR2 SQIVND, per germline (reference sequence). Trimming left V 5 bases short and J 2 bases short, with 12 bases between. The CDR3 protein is CASSVGTPNTEAFF. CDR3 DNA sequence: TGTGCCAGTAGTGTCGGGACACCCAACACTGAAGCTTTCTTT.

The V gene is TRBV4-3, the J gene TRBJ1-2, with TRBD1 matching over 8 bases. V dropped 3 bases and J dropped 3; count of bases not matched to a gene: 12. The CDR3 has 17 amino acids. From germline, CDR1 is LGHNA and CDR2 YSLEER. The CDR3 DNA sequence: TGCGCCAGCAGCCAGAACTCCGACAGGGGTGGTTACTATGGCTACACCTTC. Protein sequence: CASSQNSDRGGYYGYTF.

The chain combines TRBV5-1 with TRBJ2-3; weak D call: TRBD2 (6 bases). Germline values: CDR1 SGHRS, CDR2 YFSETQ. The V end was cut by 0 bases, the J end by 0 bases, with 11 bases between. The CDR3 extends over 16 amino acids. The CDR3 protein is CASSLVLGGSTDTQYF. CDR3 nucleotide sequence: TGCGCCAGCAGCTTGGTTCTCGGGGGTAGCACAGATACGCAGTATTTT.

The CDR3 DNA reads TGTGCCAGCAGCCCCGGGACCGGGGGTAGAGGCTACACCTTC. Amino acid sequence: CASSPGTGGRGYTF. The chain uses TRBV7-9 and TRBJ1-2, with a possible D match to TRBD1 (5 bases). Germline values: CDR1 SEHNR, CDR2 FQNEAQ (reference sequence). This CDR3 is built from 14 residues. V lost 5 bases and J 8 bases, leaving 18 bases between the germline ends.

The CDR3 sequence: CASSARTGKRAGNTIYF. The CDR3 nucleotides are TGTGCCAGCAGCGCACGGACAGGGAAAAGAGCTGGAAACACCATATATTTT. This chain uses TRBV9 with TRBJ1-3; 8 bases agree with TRBD1. The germline V gene encodes CDR1 SGDLS and CDR2 YYNGEE. The CDR3 runs to 17 residues. The J segment lost 2 bases and the V segment lost 3 bases, leaving 10 bases of the junction unmatched.

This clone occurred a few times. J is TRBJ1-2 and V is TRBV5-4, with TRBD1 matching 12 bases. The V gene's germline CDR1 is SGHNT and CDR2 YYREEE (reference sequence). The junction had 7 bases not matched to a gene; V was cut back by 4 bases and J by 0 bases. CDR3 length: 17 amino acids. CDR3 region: CASSIGTGGPTNYGYTF. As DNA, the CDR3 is TGTGCCAGCAGCATTGGGACAGGGGGCCCAACTAACTATGGCTACACCTTC.

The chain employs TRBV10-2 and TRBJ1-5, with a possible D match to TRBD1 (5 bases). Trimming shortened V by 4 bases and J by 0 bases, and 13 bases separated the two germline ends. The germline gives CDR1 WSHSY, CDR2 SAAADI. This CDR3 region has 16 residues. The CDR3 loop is CASSATGGYSNQPQHF. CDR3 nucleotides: TGCGCCAGCAGTGCGACGGGGGGATATAGCAATCAGCCCCAGCATTTT.

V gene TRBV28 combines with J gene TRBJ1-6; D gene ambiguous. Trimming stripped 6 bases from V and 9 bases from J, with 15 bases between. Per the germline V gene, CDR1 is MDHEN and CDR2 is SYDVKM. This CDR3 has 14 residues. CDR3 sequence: CASRAPSSLSPLHF. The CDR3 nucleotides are TGTGCCAGCAGAGCCCCTAGTAGTCTTTCACCCCTCCACTTT. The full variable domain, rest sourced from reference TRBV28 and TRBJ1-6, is DVKVTQSSRYLVKRTGEKVFLECVQDMDHENMFWYRQDPGLGLRLIYFSYDVKMKEKGDIPEGYSVSREKKERFSLILESASTNQTSMYLCASRAPSSLSPLHFGNGTRLTVT.

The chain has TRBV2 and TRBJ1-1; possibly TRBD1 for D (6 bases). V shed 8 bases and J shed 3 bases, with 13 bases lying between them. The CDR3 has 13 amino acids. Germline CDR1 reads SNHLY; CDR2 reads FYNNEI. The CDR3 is CASFFYRDTEAFF. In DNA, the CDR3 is TGTGCCAGCTTCTTTTACAGGGACACTGAAGCTTTCTTT. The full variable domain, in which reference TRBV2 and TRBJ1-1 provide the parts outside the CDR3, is EPEVTQTPSHQVTQMGQEVILRCVPISNHLYFYWYRQILGQKVEFLVSFYNNEISEKSEIFDDQFSVERPDGSNFTLKIRSTKLEDSAMYFCASFFYRDTEAFFGQGTRLTVV.

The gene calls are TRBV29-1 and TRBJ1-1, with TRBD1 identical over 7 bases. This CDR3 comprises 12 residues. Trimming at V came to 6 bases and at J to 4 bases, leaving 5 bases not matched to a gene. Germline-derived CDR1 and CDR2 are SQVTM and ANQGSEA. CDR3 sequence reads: CSVTGWATEAFF. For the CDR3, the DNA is TGCAGCGTGACAGGGTGGGCCACTGAAGCTTTCTTT.

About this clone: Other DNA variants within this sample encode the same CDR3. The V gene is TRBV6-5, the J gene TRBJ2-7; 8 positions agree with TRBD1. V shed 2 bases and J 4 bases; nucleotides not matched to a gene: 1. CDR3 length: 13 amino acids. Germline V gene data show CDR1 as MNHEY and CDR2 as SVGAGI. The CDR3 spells CASSYNRGYEQYF. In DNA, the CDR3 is TGTGCCAGCAGTTACAACAGGGGGTACGAGCAGTACTTC.

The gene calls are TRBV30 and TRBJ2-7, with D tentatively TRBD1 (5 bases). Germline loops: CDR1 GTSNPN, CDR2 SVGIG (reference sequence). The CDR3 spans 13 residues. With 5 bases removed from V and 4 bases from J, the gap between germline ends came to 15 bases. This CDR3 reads CAWGLTVSYEQYF. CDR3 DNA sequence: TGTGCCTGGGGTCTGACAGTTTCGTACGAGCAGTACTTC.

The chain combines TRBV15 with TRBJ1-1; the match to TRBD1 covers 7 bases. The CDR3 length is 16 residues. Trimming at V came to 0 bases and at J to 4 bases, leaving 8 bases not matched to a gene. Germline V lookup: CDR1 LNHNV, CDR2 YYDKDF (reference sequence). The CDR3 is CATSRDRAGDSTEAFF. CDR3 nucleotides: TGTGCCACCAGCAGAGATCGGGCAGGGGACAGCACTGAAGCTTTCTTT.

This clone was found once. CDR3 sequence: CAWSDQSGNTIYF. CDR3 coding DNA: TGTGCCTGGAGTGATCAATCTGGAAACACCATATATTTT. The chain recombines TRBV30 with TRBJ1-3; D remains ambiguous. The CDR3 has 13 amino acids. V lost 1 base and J lost 1, with 5 bases in between. CDR1 GTSNPN and CDR2 SVGIG come from the germline V gene (reference sequence).

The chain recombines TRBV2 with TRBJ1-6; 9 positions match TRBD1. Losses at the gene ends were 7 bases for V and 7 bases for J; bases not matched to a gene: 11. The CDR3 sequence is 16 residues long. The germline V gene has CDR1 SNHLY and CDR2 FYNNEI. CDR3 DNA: TGTGCCAGCATCCTACAGGGGGCGCTTGGGAATTCACCCCTCCACTTT. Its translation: CASILQGALGNSPLHF.

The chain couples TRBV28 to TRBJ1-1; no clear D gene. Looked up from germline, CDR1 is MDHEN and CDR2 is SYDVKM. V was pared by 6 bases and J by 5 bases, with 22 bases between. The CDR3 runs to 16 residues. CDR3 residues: CASSSPSAGKGTEAFF. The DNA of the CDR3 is TGTGCCAGCAGCTCACCTTCGGCGGGGAAAGGGACTGAAGCTTTCTTT. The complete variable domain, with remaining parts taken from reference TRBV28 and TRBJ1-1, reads DVKVTQSSRYLVKRTGEKVFLECVQDMDHENMFWYRQDPGLGLRLIYFSYDVKMKEKGDIPEGYSVSREKKERFSLILESASTNQTSMYLCASSSPSAGKGTEAFFGQGTRLTVV.

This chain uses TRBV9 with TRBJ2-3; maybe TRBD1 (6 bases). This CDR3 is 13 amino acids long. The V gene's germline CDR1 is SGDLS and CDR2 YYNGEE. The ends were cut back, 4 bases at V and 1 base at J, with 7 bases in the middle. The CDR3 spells CASSRQGTDTQYF. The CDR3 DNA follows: TGTGCCAGCAGCAGACAGGGCACAGATACGCAGTATTTT.

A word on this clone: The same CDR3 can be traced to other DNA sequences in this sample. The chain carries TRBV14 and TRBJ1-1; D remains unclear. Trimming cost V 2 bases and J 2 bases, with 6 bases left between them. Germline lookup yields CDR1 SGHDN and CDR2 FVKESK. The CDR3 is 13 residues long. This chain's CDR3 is CASSQSLNTEAFF. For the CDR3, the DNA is TGTGCCAGCAGCCAATCCCTTAACACTGAAGCTTTCTTT.

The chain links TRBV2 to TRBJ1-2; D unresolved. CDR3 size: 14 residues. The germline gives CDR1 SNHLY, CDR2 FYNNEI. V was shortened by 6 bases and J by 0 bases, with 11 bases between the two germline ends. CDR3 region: CASSPVPTNYGYTF. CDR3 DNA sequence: TGTGCCAGCAGCCCAGTGCCCACTAACTATGGCTACACCTTC. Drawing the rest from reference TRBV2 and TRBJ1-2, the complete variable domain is EPEVTQTPSHQVTQMGQEVILRCVPISNHLYFYWYRQILGQKVEFLVSFYNNEISEKSEIFDDQFSVERPDGSNFTLKIRSTKLEDSAMYFCASSPVPTNYGYTFGSGTRLTVV.

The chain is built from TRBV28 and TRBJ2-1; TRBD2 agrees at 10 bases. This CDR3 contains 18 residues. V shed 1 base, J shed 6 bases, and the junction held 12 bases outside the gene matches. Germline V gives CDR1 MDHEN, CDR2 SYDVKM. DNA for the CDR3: TGTGCCAGCAGTTTATATCCCCAGGGGATAGCGGGGGGCAATGAGCAGTTCTTC. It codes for CASSLYPQGIAGGNEQFF.

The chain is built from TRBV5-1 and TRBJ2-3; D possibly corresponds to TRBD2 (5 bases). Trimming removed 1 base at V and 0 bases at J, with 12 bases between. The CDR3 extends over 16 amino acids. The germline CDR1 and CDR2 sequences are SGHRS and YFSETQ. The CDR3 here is CASSLSGLGSTDTQYF. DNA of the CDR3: TGCGCCAGCAGCTTGTCGGGGTTGGGTAGCACAGATACGCAGTATTTT.

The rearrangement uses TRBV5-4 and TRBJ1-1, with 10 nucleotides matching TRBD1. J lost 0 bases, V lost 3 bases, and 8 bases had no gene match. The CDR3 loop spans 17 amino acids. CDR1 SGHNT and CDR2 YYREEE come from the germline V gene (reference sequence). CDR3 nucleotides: TGTGCCAGCAGCTCCGGGACAGGGGTACCCATGAACACTGAAGCTTTCTTT. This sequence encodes CASSSGTGVPMNTEAFF.

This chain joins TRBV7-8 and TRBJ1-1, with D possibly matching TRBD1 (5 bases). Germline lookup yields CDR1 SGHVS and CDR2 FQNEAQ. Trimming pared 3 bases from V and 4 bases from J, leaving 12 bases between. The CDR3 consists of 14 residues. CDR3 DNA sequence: TGTGCCAGCAGCTTCAGGGCTCTGGGCACTGAAGCTTTCTTT. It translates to CASSFRALGTEAFF. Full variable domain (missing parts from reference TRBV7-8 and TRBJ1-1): GAGVSQSPRYKVAKRGQDVALRCDPISGHVSLFWYQQALGQGPEFLTYFQNEAQLDKSGLPSDRFFAERPEGSVSTLKIQRTQQEDSAVYLCASSFRALGTEAFFGQGTRLTVV.

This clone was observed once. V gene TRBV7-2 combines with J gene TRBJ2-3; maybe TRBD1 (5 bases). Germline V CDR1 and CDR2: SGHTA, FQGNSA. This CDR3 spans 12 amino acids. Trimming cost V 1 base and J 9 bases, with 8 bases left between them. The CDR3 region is CASSLGRQTQYF. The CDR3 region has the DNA TGTGCCAGCAGCTTAGGGCGACAGACGCAGTATTTT.

The CDR3 reads CATSGRSMYAGYTF. CDR3 DNA: TGTGCCACCAGTGGAAGGAGTATGTATGCTGGCTACACCTTC. This chain uses TRBV24-1 with TRBJ1-2; D remains ambiguous. Germline V CDR1 and CDR2: KGHDR, SFDVKD. Trimming shortened V by 5 bases and J by 7 bases, and 16 bases separated the two germline ends. This CDR3 contains 14 residues.